The clone carrying this T cell receptor (beta chain) was detected only a few times. Its specificity is not known. Patients were excluded because of uncontrolled infection, other autoimmune disease, pregnancy or lactation. The PBMCs were sourced from fresh peripheral blood (less than 11 ml). The V segment lost 6 bases and the J segment 9 bases; nucleotides outside the gene matches: 3. This CDR3 has 13 residues. Germline CDR1 and CDR2: MNHEY and SVGAGI. Researchers took RNA transcripts and amplified the TCR beta CDR3 regions from them. RT-PCR in the first round (using the HTBI primer set) targeted the TCR CDR3. TCRdb itself ran the multiplex PCR reads through MiXCR, one entry per CDR3 protein. The data contain 750,000 to 950,000 distinct CDR3 sequences, 38% of them singletons. The data belong to a study of T cells in Graves' hyperthyroidism and ophthalmopathy. Study-level points and caveats: Blood also showed most of the thyroid clonotypes that were expanded above 0.001. By a 13 V-J model, ophthalmopathy was set apart from stable hyperthyroidism.

The sequenced sample was blood. The rearrangement uses TRBV6-5 and TRBJ2-7, with 15 bases matching TRBD2. This receptor was obtained from a man aged 18 to 35 with Graves' hyperthyroidism. CDR3 residues: CASSGLAGGRQYF. The CDR3 region has the DNA TGTGCCAGCAGCGGACTAGCGGGAGGGCGGCAGTACTTC.